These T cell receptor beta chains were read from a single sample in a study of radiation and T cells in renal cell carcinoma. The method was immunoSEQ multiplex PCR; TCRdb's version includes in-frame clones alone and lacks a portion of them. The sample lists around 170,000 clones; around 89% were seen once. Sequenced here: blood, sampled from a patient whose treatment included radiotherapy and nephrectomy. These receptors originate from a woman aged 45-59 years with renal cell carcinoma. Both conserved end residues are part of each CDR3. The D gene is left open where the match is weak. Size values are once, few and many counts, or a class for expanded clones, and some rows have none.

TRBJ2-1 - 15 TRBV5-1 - TGCGCCAGCAGCTTTGAAGGGGCGTCCTACAATGAGCAGTTCTTC CASSFEGASYNEQFF
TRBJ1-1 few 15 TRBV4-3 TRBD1 TGCGCCAGCAGCCAAGAGACAGGGGGGTGGACTGAAGCTTTCTTT CASSQETGGWTEAFF
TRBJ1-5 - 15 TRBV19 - TGTGCCAGTAGTATCGGGGTAAATAGCAATCAGCCCCAGCATTTT CASSIGVNSNQPQHF
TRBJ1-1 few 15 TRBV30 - TGTGCCTGGAGTGTAGAAGGGAGGTTAGGCACTGAAGCTTTCTTT CAWSVEGRLGTEAFF
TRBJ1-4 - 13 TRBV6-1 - TGTGCCAGCATTTGGGGTCCTAATGAAAAACTGTTTTTT CASIWGPNEKLFF
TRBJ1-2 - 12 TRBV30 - TGTGCCTGGAGTGTGAACCGTTATGGCTACACCTTC CAWSVNRYGYTF
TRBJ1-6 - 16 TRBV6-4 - TGTGCCAGCAGTCACGAGGGTTCAAATAGGGGCTCACCCCTCCACTTT CASSHEGSNRGSPLHF
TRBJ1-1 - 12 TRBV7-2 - TGTGCCAGCAGCTTAGAGGTTGGTGAAGCTTTCTTT CASSLEVGEAFF
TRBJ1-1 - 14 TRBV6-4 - TGTGCCAGCAGTGTTGGGGTTGGTGACACTGAAGCTTTCTTT CASSVGVGDTEAFF
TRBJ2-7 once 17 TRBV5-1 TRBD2 TGCGCCAGCAGCTACTATGGACTAGCGGGGCCCCCGGACGAGCAGTACTTC CASSYYGLAGPPDEQYF
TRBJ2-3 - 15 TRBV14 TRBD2 TGTGCCAGCAGCGATCTAGCGGGGTTAGCAGATACGCAGTATTTT CASSDLAGLADTQYF
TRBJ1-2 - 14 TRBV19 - TGTGCCAGTAGTTCCGCCGGTGGGGACTATGGCTACACCTTC CASSSAGGDYGYTF
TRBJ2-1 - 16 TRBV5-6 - TGTGCCAGCGGTATCATCGGGGGGCCCCCCTACAATGAGCAGTTCTTC CASGIIGGPPYNEQFF
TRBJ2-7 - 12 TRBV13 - TGTGCCAGCAGCGGGACCGACTACGAGCAGTACTTC CASSGTDYEQYF
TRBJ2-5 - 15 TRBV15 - TGTGCCACCAGCAGAGGTGCAGGGGCCCAAGAGACCCAGTACTTC CATSRGAGAQETQYF
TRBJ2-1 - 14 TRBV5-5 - TGTGCCAGCAGCTTGGAAGACAGTAACAATGAGCAGTTCTTC CASSLEDSNNEQFF
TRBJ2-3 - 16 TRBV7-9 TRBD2 TGTGCCAGCAGCGAGCGGACTAGCGGGCTTTCAGATACGCAGTATTTT CASSERTSGLSDTQYF
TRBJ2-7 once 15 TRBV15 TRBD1 TGTGCCACCAGCAGGGCCGGGACAGGGTATGACGAGCAGTACTTC CATSRAGTGYDEQYF
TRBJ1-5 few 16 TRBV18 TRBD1 TGTGCCAGCTCAAACGGACAGGTCGATAGCAATCAGCCCCAGCATTTT CASSNGQVDSNQPQHF
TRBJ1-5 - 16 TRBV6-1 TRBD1 TGTGCCAGCAGTGATCCGGGACAGGTAGTGTATCAGCCCCAGCATTTT CASSDPGQVVYQPQHF
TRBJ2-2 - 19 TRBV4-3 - TGCGCCAGCAGCCAAGATCGCGAGAGGGTTATTGGGAACACCGGGGAGCTGTTTTTT CASSQDRERVIGNTGELFF
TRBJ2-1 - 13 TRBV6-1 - TGTGCCAGCACAGGAACACCATACAATGAGCAGTTCTTC CASTGTPYNEQFF
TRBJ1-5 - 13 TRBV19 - TGTGCCAGTAGTTTCGACGGACATCAGCCCCAGCATTTT CASSFDGHQPQHF
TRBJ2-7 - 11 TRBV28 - TGTGCCAGCAGCCTTGTGCACGAGCAGTACTTC CASSLVHEQYF